The next 21 T cell receptor beta chains were all read from a single sample in a study of human T cells and chemical hapten exposure (dated by TCRdb to about 2021). Libraries came from RACE. The instrument was a NextSeq 500. TCRdb ran its own pipeline on the public reads, namely fastp trimming at Q25 and MiXCR clone calling, and kept in-frame beta chains. Merged by CDR3 protein, the rows form single entries marked with the most common genes and DNA. The table for this sample lists 250,000 to 300,000 distinct CDR3 sequences; around 7.3% of them were counted only once. Around 1.2% of the sample lies in the top ten. According to the study, the label for this sample's time point signals: pre-sensitization, week 0. The treatment or condition label for this specimen denotes: therapeutic diphenylcyclopropenone sensitization with weekly scalp DPC. The sequencing used whole blood, collected in connection with sensitization to the hapten diphenylcyclopropenone (DPC). The receptors originated from a man aged 18-30 years with alopecia areata. Some clones in this sample may be carry-over from other donors' samples.

This clonotype was seen more than once but under ten times. J is TRBJ2-1 and V is TRBV6-5; weak D call: TRBD1 (5 bases). This CDR3 is 14 amino acids long. Trimming took 7 bases from V and 7 from J, leaving 17 bases between them. From germline, CDR1 is MNHEY and CDR2 SVGAGI. The CDR3 region is CASTRRQGANEQFF. For the CDR3, the DNA is TGTGCCAGCACCCGCCGGCAGGGCGCGAATGAGCAGTTCTTC.

This clonotype was seen a handful of times. V usage is TRBV28 and J usage is TRBJ1-4, with 11 positions matching TRBD1. The CDR3 sequence is 14 residues long. Germline V gene sequence: CDR1 MDHEN, CDR2 SYDVKM. Trimming cost V 6 bases and J 8 bases; bases outside gene matches: 5. CDR3 in DNA: TGTGCCAGCAGGGGGACAGGGGGTAGCGAAAAACTGTTTTTT. Amino acid sequence: CASRGTGGSEKLFF.

The chain carries TRBV20-1 and TRBJ2-7; D is unresolved. Trimming took 1 base from V and 2 from J, leaving 6 bases between them. The CDR3 covers 12 residues. Germline CDR1 DFQATT, CDR2 SNEGSKA (reference sequence). The CDR3 sequence is CSARGRTYEQYF. The DNA for the CDR3 is TGCAGTGCTAGAGGGCGGACCTACGAGCAGTACTTC.

This clonotype was observed a handful of times. The chain carries TRBV19 and TRBJ1-2; a possible D gene is TRBD1 (6 bases). This CDR3 has 18 residues. V lost 7 bases to trimming and J lost 1 base, with 25 bases between them. The V gene's germline CDR1 is LNHDA and CDR2 SQIVND (reference sequence). The CDR3 sequence: CASNLDGQHQVFNYGYTF. The DNA for the CDR3 is TGTGCCAGTAATTTGGACGGACAGCATCAGGTCTTTAACTATGGCTACACCTTC. Full variable domain (remainder filled in from reference TRBV19 and TRBJ1-2): DGGITQSPKYLFRKEGQNVTLSCEQNLNHDAMYWYRQDPGQGLRLIYYSQIVNDFQKGDIAEGYSVSREKKESFPLTVTSAQKNPTAFYLCASNLDGQHQVFNYGYTFGSGTRLTVV.

This clonotype was seen more than once but under ten times. This chain uses TRBV5-6 with TRBJ1-2; unclear D gene. The length of the CDR3 is 16 residues. The V gene lost 4 bases and the J gene lost 1 base, with 17 bases spanning the gap. Germline CDR1 reads SGHDT; CDR2 reads YYEEEE. The CDR3 is CASSILRTDDNYGYTF. CDR3 DNA: TGTGCCAGCAGCATTCTTAGGACGGATGATAACTATGGCTACACCTTC.

The V call is TRBV7-7, the J call TRBJ1-5; no clear D gene. This CDR3 has 15 amino acids. The V end was cut by 5 bases, the J end by 4 bases, with 15 bases between. CDR1 SSHAT and CDR2 FNYEAQ come from the germline V gene (reference sequence). CDR3 in DNA: TGTGCCAGCAGCACCGGGCCTCGGAGGAATCAGCCCCAGCATTTT. Amino acids: CASSTGPRRNQPQHF.

This clonotype was recorded many times. Compared with germline, one end of the junction differs, possibly owing to a read error. The rearrangement uses TRBV6-2 or TRBV6-3 and TRBJ1-5, with no clear D. CDR3 length equals 13 residues. Germline values: CDR1 MNHEY, CDR2 SVGEGT. The CDR3 region has the DNA TGTGCCAGCACTTACTATGGAGATCAGCCCCAGCATTTT. Its protein product is CASTYYGDQPQHF.

The CDR3: CASSLIQGAGMNTEAFF. The CDR3 bases are TGTGCCAGCAGCCTGATACAGGGGGCTGGTATGAACACTGAAGCTTTCTTT. This sequence joins TRBV14 and TRBJ1-1; TRBD1 matches at 9 bases. The germline V gene has CDR1 SGHDN and CDR2 FVKESK. V shed 4 bases, J shed 0 bases, and the junction held 9 bases outside the gene matches. The length of the CDR3 is 17 residues.

This clonotype was observed a handful of times. The chain uses TRBV6-6 and TRBJ2-7; 7 positions agree with TRBD1. J gave up 4 bases and V 6 bases, and 9 bases lay outside the gene matches. This CDR3 contains 14 residues. Germline CDR1 reads MNHNY; CDR2 reads SVGAGI (reference sequence). The CDR3 DNA reads as TGTGCCAGCAGCCCTACAGGGGATCTTTACGAGCAGTACTTC. Residues: CASSPTGDLYEQYF.

This clonotype was found a few times. V is TRBV11-3 and J is TRBJ2-2; 9 bases are a match to TRBD2. Germline V gene lookup returns CDR1 SGHNT and CDR2 YENEEA. The CDR3 is made up of 17 amino acids. J gave up 5 bases and V 3 bases, and 10 bases lay outside the gene matches. DNA of the CDR3: TGTGCCAGCAGCTTCCGGCCGGGACTAGCAAGGACCGGGGAGCTGTTTTTT. Amino acids: CASSFRPGLARTGELFF.

This clonotype was found a few times. This chain links TRBV28 with TRBJ2-7; no reliable D call. The V gene lost 6 bases and the J gene lost 1 base, with 13 bases spanning the gap. The CDR3 contains 14 residues. Germline V gene lookup returns CDR1 MDHEN and CDR2 SYDVKM. DNA of the CDR3: TGTGCCAGCAGATACCAGACGAGGTCCTACGAGCAGTACTTC. Its translation: CASRYQTRSYEQYF.

This clonotype came up many times. The chain couples TRBV4-2 to TRBJ2-1; D unresolved. The germline gives CDR1 LGHNA, CDR2 YNFKEQ. CDR3 length: 15 residues. Trimming removed 1 base at V and 4 bases at J, with 11 bases between. The CDR3 DNA sequence: TGTGCCAGCAGCCAAGTTCCAAATGGGTACAATGAGCAGTTCTTC. It translates to CASSQVPNGYNEQFF.

This clonotype turned up a few times. The chain joins TRBV27 to TRBJ1-5; 7 bases are shared with TRBD1. CDR3 length: 15 amino acids. V trimming: 5 bases; J trimming: 3 bases; junction bases outside the gene matches: 7. Germline-derived CDR1 and CDR2 are MNHEY and SMNVEV (reference sequence). CDR3 bases: TGTGCCAGCAGTCCGGCAGGGGGAGACAATCAGCCCCAGCATTTT. It encodes CASSPAGGDNQPQHF.

This clonotype was picked up a small number of times. The V call is TRBV12-3 or TRBV12-4, the J call TRBJ1-4; no clear D. CDR3 length: 15 amino acids. V lost 5 bases to trimming and J lost 7 bases, with 17 bases between them. The CDR3 DNA sequence: TGTGCCAGCAGTGCCAGCAAGGGTTTGAGTGAAAAACTGTTTTTT. Translation gives CASSASKGLSEKLFF.

This clonotype was counted ten times or more. The chain couples TRBV5-1 to TRBJ2-7; D possibly corresponds to TRBD1 (7 bases). Trimming stripped 7 bases from V and 3 bases from J, with 14 bases between. CDR1 and CDR2 (germline): SGHRS, YFSETQ. CDR3 length equals 13 residues. The CDR3 region has the DNA TGCGCCAGCTGGCGGGACAGAAACTACGAGCAGTACTTC. Translated: CASWRDRNYEQYF.

The V and J genes are TRBV20-1 and TRBJ1-3; D is undetermined. V was clipped by 7 bases and J by 4 bases, with 11 bases between them. CDR3 length: 12 residues. Germline loops: CDR1 DFQATT, CDR2 SNEGSKA (reference sequence). In DNA form, the CDR3 reads TGCAGTGGGGCAGAAACGGGAAACACCATATATTTT. Amino acids: CSGAETGNTIYF.

This chain uses TRBV28 with TRBJ1-2; 7 nucleotides agree with TRBD1. This CDR3 has 14 residues. The V gene's germline CDR1 is MDHEN and CDR2 SYDVKM. The V segment lost 5 bases and the J segment 5 bases; nucleotides outside the gene matches: 8. CDR3 region: CASSGLGQRYGYTF. The CDR3 nucleotides read TGTGCCAGCAGTGGGCTGGGACAGCGGTATGGCTACACCTTC.

The chain couples TRBV5-4 to TRBJ2-1; TRBD1 agrees at 8 bases. The V segment lost 3 bases and the J segment 1 base; nucleotides outside the gene matches: 6. Germline V lookup: CDR1 SGHNT, CDR2 YYREEE (reference sequence). This CDR3 is built from 16 residues. The CDR3 is CASSSRTGKSYNEQFF. DNA of the CDR3: TGTGCCAGCAGCTCCAGGACAGGGAAATCCTACAATGAGCAGTTCTTC.

V is TRBV24-1 and J is TRBJ2-1; no firm D call. This CDR3 comprises 16 residues. Germline V CDR1 and CDR2: KGHDR, SFDVKD. Trimming pared 2 bases from V and 0 bases from J, leaving 10 bases between. The CDR3 bases are TGTGCCACCAGTGATTCAGAGCGAAGCTCCTACAATGAGCAGTTCTTC. Amino acid sequence: CATSDSERSSYNEQFF.

The rearrangement uses TRBV7-8 and TRBJ1-1, with TRBD1 matching 9 bases. Trimming removed 8 bases from V and 5 bases from J; junction bases left unmatched: 15. Germline V gene lookup returns CDR1 SGHVS and CDR2 FQNEAQ. There are 16 residues in the CDR3. The CDR3 DNA reads TGTGCCAGCCACGCAACAGGGGGCGGACTTGGGACTGAAGCTTTCTTT. Translation gives CASHATGGGLGTEAFF. Together with reference TRBV7-8 and TRBJ1-1, the CDR3 gives the full variable domain: GAGVSQSPRYKVAKRGQDVALRCDPISGHVSLFWYQQALGQGPEFLTYFQNEAQLDKSGLPSDRFFAERPEGSVSTLKIQRTQQEDSAVYLCASHATGGGLGTEAFFGQGTRLTVV.

The chain uses TRBV5-1 and TRBJ2-3; a weak D match, TRBD2 (7 bases). The CDR3 is 15 amino acids. V lost 6 bases, J lost 2 bases, and 16 bases lay in between. Per the germline V gene, CDR1 is SGHRS and CDR2 is YFSETQ. The DNA for the CDR3 is TGCGCCAGCATCCTGGGGGCGGGGGTCACAGATACGCAGTATTTT. Protein sequence: CASILGAGVTDTQYF. The variable domain in full, completed from reference TRBV5-1 and TRBJ2-3, reads KAGVTQTPRYLIKTRGQQVTLSCSPISGHRSVSWYQQTPGQGLQFLFEYFSETQRNKGNFPGRFSGRQFSNSRSEMNVSTLELGDSALYLCASILGAGVTDTQYFGPGTRLTVL.